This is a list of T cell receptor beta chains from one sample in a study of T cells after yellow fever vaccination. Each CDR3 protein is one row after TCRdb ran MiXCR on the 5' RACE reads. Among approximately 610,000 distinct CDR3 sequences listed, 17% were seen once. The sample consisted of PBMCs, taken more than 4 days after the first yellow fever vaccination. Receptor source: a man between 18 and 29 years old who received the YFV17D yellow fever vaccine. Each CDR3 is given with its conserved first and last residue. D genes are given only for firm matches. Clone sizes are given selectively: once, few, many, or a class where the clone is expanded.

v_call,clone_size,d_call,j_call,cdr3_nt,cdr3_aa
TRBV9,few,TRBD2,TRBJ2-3,TGTGCCAGCAGCGATCGGGGGGAGGGAGATACGCAGTATTTT,CASSDRGEGDTQYF
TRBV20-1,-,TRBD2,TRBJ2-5,TGCAGTGCTAGCCCCGGGGGGGGTCGGGAGACCCAGTACTTC,CSASPGGGRETQYF
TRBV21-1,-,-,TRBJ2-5,TGTGCCAGCAGCAAGAGGGGGGTACGCCAAGAGACCCAGTACTTC,CASSKRGVRQETQYF
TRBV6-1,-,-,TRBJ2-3,TGTGCCAGCAGTGAAGTCCCCAGCTACGATACGCAGTATTTT,CASSEVPSYDTQYF
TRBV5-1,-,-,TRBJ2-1,TGCGCCAGCAGCTTGGCAGTGGATTGGGAGCAGTTCTTC,CASSLAVDWEQFF
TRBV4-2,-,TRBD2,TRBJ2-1,TGTGCCAGCAGCCAAGATAGGGGACTAGCGGGTCGGCACAATGAGCAGTTCTTC,CASSQDRGLAGRHNEQFF
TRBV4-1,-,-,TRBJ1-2,TGCGCCAGCAGCCAAGATAACCGAGCGCCCCTTCTTGATGGCTACACCTTC,CASSQDNRAPLLDGYTF
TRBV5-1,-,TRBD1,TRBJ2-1,TGCGCCAGCAGACCGGACAGGGGGGGCAATGAGCAGTTCTTC,CASRPDRGGNEQFF
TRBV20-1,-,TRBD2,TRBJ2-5,TGCAGTGCTCGAAGTGGGACTAGCGCGCAAGAGACCCAGTACTTC,CSARSGTSAQETQYF
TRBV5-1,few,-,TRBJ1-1,TGCGCCAGCACTAATGGGGGGGCTGGCACTGAAGCTTTCTTT,CASTNGGAGTEAFF
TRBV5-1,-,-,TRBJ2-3,TGCGCCAGCAGCTTGTATCTGGACCTCACAGATACGCAGTATTTT,CASSLYLDLTDTQYF
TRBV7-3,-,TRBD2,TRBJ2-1,TGTGCCAGCAGCCCCTACTCTAGCGGGGTAAATAATGAGCAGTTCTTC,CASSPYSSGVNNEQFF
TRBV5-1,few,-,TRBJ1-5,TGCGCCAGCAGCTCCCTTGGGTCTAGGGGGATCGGACAGCCCCAGCATTTT,CASSSLGSRGIGQPQHF
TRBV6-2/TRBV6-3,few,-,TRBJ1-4,TGTGCCAGCAGTTACAACTTCGAGGGTCGAAAACTGTTTTTT,CASSYNFEGRKLFF
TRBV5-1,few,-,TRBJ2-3,TGCGCCAGCAGCTTGACCGTTAGCGGCACAGATACGCAGTATTTT,CASSLTVSGTDTQYF
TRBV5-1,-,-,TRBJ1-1,TGCGCCAGCAGCTTGGGGGAGGGAAGTGAAGCTTTCTTT,CASSLGEGSEAFF
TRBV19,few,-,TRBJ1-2,TGTGCCAGTAGTAACCGGGACAAGAATTATGGCTACACCTTC,CASSNRDKNYGYTF
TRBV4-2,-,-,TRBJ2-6,TGTGCCAGCAGCCAAGACCCATTTTTGGGGGGGGCCCCATTGGCCAACGTCCTGACTTTC,CASSQDPFLGGAPLANVLTF
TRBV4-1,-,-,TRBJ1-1,TGCGCCAGCAGCCAAGTCGGTGGCCCGGGAGGGGTAGGGACTGAAGCTTTCTTT,CASSQVGGPGGVGTEAFF
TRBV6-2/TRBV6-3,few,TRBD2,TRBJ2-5,TGTGCCAGCAGTTCCCCTCGCGGGGGGCAAGAGACCCAGTACTTC,CASSSPRGGQETQYF
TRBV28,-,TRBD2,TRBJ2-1,TGTGCCAGCAGTTTAGCAGCGGGGGGAACCTACAATGAGCAGTTCTTC,CASSLAAGGTYNEQFF
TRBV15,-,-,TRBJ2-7,TGTGCCACCAGCAGAGATTTGGCGGATTCTCCGGGGGAGCAGTACTTC,CATSRDLADSPGEQYF
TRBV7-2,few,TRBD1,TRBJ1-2,TGTGCCAGCAGCTCGGACAGGGGGTCCGTTGGCTACACCTTC,CASSSDRGSVGYTF
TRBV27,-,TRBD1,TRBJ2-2,TGTGCCAGCAGTTTAATCGGGACAGGGGGAACCGGGGAGCTGTTTTTT,CASSLIGTGGTGELFF
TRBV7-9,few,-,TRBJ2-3,TGTGCCAGCAGCCGACCCAGTACCGCCACAGATACGCAGTATTTT,CASSRPSTATDTQYF
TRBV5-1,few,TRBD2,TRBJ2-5,TGCGCCAGCAGTCGGCGCAGCGGGGAAGAGACCCAGTACTTC,CASSRRSGEETQYF
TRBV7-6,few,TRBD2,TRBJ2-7,TGTGCCAGCAGCTTAGTTGGGGCTATCGGGGGGTCGTCCTACGAGCAGTACTTC,CASSLVGAIGGSSYEQYF
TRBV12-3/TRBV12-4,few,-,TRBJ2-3,TGTGCCAGCATATTTTCCAGCGCAGATACGCAGTATTTT,CASIFSSADTQYF
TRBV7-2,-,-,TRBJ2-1,TGTGCCAGCAGCTTAGCCCGCAGGGTAAATGAGCAGTTCTTC,CASSLARRVNEQFF
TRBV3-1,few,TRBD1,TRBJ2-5,TGTGCCAGCAGCCTCCCCGGGACAGAGGCGGAGACCCAGTACTTC,CASSLPGTEAETQYF
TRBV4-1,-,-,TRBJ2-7,TGCGCCAGCAGCCAAGGGAAACAGGGCACCGCAATTTACGAGCAGTACTTC,CASSQGKQGTAIYEQYF
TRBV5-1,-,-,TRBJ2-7,TGCGCCAGCAGCTTGGGAAACAGGGCGGGTCGCCCCTACGAGCAGTACTTC,CASSLGNRAGRPYEQYF
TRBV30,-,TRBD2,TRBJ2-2,TGTGCCTGGAGTCACGGGACTACGAACACCGGGGAGCTGTTTTTT,CAWSHGTTNTGELFF
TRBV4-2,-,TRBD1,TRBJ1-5,TGTGCCAGCAGCCAAGATCCCCGACAGGGGGGTCAGCCCCAGCATTTT,CASSQDPRQGGQPQHF
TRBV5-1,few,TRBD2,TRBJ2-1,TGCGCCAGCAGCCCGATTGCGGGGGACTACAATGAGCAGTTCTTC,CASSPIAGDYNEQFF
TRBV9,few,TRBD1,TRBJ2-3,TGTGCCAGCAGCGTCTCGGACAGGGCCACCACAGATACGCAGTATTTT,CASSVSDRATTDTQYF
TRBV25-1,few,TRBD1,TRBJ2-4,TGTGCCAGCAGTGAGGGACAGGATTTGAACATTCAGTACTTC,CASSEGQDLNIQYF
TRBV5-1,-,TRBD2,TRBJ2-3,TGCGCCAGCAGCTTGGCCGGCGGGGGGCATCTAGATACGCAGTATTTT,CASSLAGGGHLDTQYF
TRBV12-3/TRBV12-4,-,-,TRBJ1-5,TGTGCCAGCAAAGACAGAGGTTACAATCAGCCCCAGCATTTT,CASKDRGYNQPQHF
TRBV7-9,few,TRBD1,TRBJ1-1,TGTGCCAGCAGCGCCCGACAGGGACTGAACACTGAAGCTTTCTTT,CASSARQGLNTEAFF
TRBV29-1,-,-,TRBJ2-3,TGCAGCGTTGAAGTCGATGGAGTAACGGCAGATACGCAGTATTTT,CSVEVDGVTADTQYF
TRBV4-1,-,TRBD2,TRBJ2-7,TGCGCCAGCAGCCCTCGACTAGCGGGGGGGCAAATCTACGAGCAGTACTTC,CASSPRLAGGQIYEQYF
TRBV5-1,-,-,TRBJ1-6,TGCGCCAGCAGCTTGGGAACAGTGGATTCACCCCTCCACTTT,CASSLGTVDSPLHF
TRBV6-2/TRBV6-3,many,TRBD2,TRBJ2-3,TGTGCCAGCAGTTACCCCTTTCCGGGGGGTCGTGAAGATACGCAGTATTTT,CASSYPFPGGREDTQYF
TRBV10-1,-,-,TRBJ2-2,TGCGCCAGCAGTGAGGGGACAACAACGAACACCGGGGAGCTGTTTTTT,CASSEGTTTNTGELFF
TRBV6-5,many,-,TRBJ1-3,TGTGCCAGCAGTTATAACCCAGGAAACACCATATATTTT,CASSYNPGNTIYF
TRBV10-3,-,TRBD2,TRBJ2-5,TGTGCCATCGGGACTAGCGGGGAAGAGACCCAGTACTTC,CAIGTSGEETQYF
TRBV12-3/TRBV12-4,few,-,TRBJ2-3,TGTGCCAGCAGTCATGGCGGACCAGATACGCAGTATTTT,CASSHGGPDTQYF
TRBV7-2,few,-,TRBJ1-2,TGTGCCAGCAGCTCCTTTTCTCGGAACTATGGCTACACCTTC,CASSSFSRNYGYTF
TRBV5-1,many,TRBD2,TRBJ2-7,TGCGCCAGCAGCTTGGAGCCTAGCGGGGGTCCCTACGAGCAGTACTTC,CASSLEPSGGPYEQYF
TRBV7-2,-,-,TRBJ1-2,TGTGCCAGCAGCCGTCGGTATGGCTACACCTTC,CASSRRYGYTF
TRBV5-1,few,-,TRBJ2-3,TGCGCCAGCAGCTTGGATCCCGCCCCCCCAGATACGCAGTATTTT,CASSLDPAPPDTQYF
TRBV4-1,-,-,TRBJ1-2,TGCGCCAGCAGCCAAGAGGGGGACATACCTTACTATGGCTACACCTTC,CASSQEGDIPYYGYTF
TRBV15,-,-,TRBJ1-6,TGTGCCACCAGCAGAGTGGGGGGGAATAATTCACCCCTCCACTTT,CATSRVGGNNSPLHF
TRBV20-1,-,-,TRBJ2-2,TGCAGTGCTGCGTCTGGTAGCGGTCACCAAACCGGGGAGCTGTTTTTT,CSAASGSGHQTGELFF